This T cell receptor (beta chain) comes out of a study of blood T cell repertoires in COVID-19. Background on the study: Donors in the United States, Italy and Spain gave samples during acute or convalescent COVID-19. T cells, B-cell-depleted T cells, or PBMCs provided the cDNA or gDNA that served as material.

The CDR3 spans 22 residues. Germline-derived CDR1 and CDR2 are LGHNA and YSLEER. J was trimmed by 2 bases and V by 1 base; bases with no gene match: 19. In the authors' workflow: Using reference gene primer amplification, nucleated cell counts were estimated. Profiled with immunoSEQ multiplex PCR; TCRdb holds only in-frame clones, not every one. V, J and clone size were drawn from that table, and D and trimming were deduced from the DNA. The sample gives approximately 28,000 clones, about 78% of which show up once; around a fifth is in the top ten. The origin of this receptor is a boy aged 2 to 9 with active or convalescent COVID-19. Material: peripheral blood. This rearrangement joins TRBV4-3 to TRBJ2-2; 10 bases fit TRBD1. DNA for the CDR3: TGCGCCAGCAGCCAAGTTGTCCCCGGGACAGGGGCCGGGAGATTAAACACCGGGGAGCTGTTTTTT. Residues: CASSQVVPGTGAGRLNTGELFF.